This entry lists 13 T cell receptor beta chains sequenced from one sample in a study of human T cells and chemical hapten exposure. MiXCR was run by TCRdb on the RACE reads, yielding one entry per CDR3 protein. The sample gives around 110,000 distinct CDR3 sequences, approximately 12% of which show up once; over 1.5% is in the top ten. Time point noted: pre-sensitization, week 0. Treatment in this sample: therapeutic diphenylcyclopropenone sensitization with weekly scalp DPC. The specimen comprised whole blood, sampled in connection with sensitization to the hapten diphenylcyclopropenone (DPC). Source of these receptors: a woman between 45 and 65 years old with alopecia areata. Some clones in this sample may be carry-over from other donors' samples.

The J gene is TRBJ1-1, the V gene TRBV12-3 or TRBV12-4, with 11 bases matching TRBD1. The V and J ends lost 5 bases and 4 bases, in that order; junction bases with no gene match: 6. The CDR3 is made up of 15 amino acids. The CDR3 DNA reads as TGTGCCAGCAGTAAGGGACAGGGGGTGGGCACTGAAGCTTTCTTT. Protein: CASSKGQGVGTEAFF.

This clonotype was observed a handful of times. The junction departs from germline at one end; a sequencing error may be responsible. V usage is TRBV2 and J usage is TRBJ2-1, with 7 positions matching TRBD1. Germline V lookup: CDR1 SNHLY, CDR2 FYNNEI. The CDR3 is 12 amino acids. This CDR3 reads CASSDRDRRVKF. As DNA, the CDR3 is TGTGCCAGCAGTGATCGGGACAGACGGGTGAAGTTC. Complete variable domain (other parts from reference TRBV2 and TRBJ2-1): EPEVTQTPSHQVTQMGQEVILRCVPISNHLYFYWYRQILGQKVEFLVSFYNNEISEKSEIFDDQFSVERPDGSNFTLKIRSTKLEDSAMYFCASSDRDRRVKFGPGTRLTVL.

This clonotype was seen a handful of times. The chain employs TRBV29-1 and TRBJ2-5; 8 bases match TRBD1. CDR3 length: 11 amino acids. The V segment lost 8 bases and the J segment 3 bases; nucleotides outside the gene matches: 2. In germline, CDR1 is SQVTM, CDR2 ANQGSEA. The CDR3 coding sequence is TGCAGCTCGGGACAGGAAGAGACCCAGTACTTC. It specifies CSSGQEETQYF.

This clonotype was recorded only once. This rearrangement joins TRBV6-2 or TRBV6-3 to TRBJ2-3, with D uncertain. V was pared by 0 bases and J by 1 base, with 8 bases between. The CDR3 spans 15 residues. Germline V gene data show CDR1 as MNHEY and CDR2 as SVGEGT. CDR3 region: CASSYSGVRTDTQYF. CDR3 in DNA: TGTGCCAGCAGTTACTCTGGGGTCCGCACAGATACGCAGTATTTT.

The rearrangement links TRBV20-1 to TRBJ2-7; 10 bases map to TRBD1. The J segment lost 6 bases and the V segment lost 3 bases, leaving 5 bases of the junction unmatched. The CDR3 runs 13 residues. CDR1 DFQATT and CDR2 SNEGSKA come from the germline V gene (reference sequence). The CDR3 protein is CSASRDRGSEQYF. Written as DNA, the CDR3 is TGCAGTGCTAGCCGGGACAGGGGATCCGAGCAGTACTTC.

This chain uses TRBV27 with TRBJ2-1, with 7 bases fitting TRBD2. The V gene end was trimmed by 6 bases and the J gene end by 5 bases; junction bases not matched to a gene: 7. CDR3 length: 14 amino acids. Germline V gene sequence: CDR1 MNHEY, CDR2 SMNVEV (reference sequence). In nucleotides, the CDR3 is TGTGCCAGCAGGAGACTAGCTGTAAACAATGAGCAGTTCTTC. Protein: CASRRLAVNNEQFF.

Judged by abundance, this clonotype is medium-sized. The rearrangement uses TRBV12-5 and TRBJ2-1; 11 bases agree with TRBD2. V lost 7 bases to trimming and J lost 7 bases; unmatched junction nucleotides: 12. Germline V gene lookup returns CDR1 LGHNT and CDR2 FRNRAP. The CDR3 length is 16 residues. CDR3 nucleotides: TGTGCTAGTGCCCGATCGACTAGCGGGAAGGAGAATGAGCAGTTCTTC. This encodes CASARSTSGKENEQFF.

In this sample, this clonotype turned up a few times. The J gene is TRBJ2-2, the V gene TRBV7-8; a weak D match, TRBD1 (6 bases). Trimming left V 5 bases short and J 6 bases short, with 13 bases between. Per the germline V gene, CDR1 is SGHVS and CDR2 is FQNEAQ. The length of the CDR3 is 14 residues. The chain's CDR3 is CASSTTGLAGELFF. The CDR3 DNA sequence: TGTGCCAGCAGCACCACAGGGTTAGCCGGGGAGCTGTTTTTT.

Only a few counts were recorded for this clonotype. This chain links TRBV2 with TRBJ1-6; 7 bases map to TRBD1. This CDR3 is 14 amino acids long. The ends lost 2 bases at V and 10 bases at J; junction bases unmatched: 5. Looked up from germline, CDR1 is SNHLY and CDR2 is FYNNEI. The CDR3 sequence: CASSETGVESPLHF. The CDR3 coding sequence is TGTGCCAGCAGTGAAACAGGGGTTGAATCACCCCTCCACTTT.

This clonotype has at least ten counts. The V gene is TRBV29-1, the J gene TRBJ1-1; D ambiguous. The CDR3 runs 12 residues. The V gene's germline CDR1 is SQVTM and CDR2 ANQGSEA. V was shortened by 6 bases and J by 8 bases, with 16 bases between the two germline ends. CDR3 sequence: CSVPAGKREAFF. The CDR3, as DNA: TGCAGCGTCCCCGCGGGGAAACGGGAAGCTTTCTTT. The full variable domain, in which reference TRBV29-1 and TRBJ1-1 provide the parts outside the CDR3, is SAVISQKPSRDICQRGTSLTIQCQVDSQVTMMFWYRQQPGQSLTLIATANQGSEATYESGFVIDKFPISRPNLTFSTLTVSNMSPEDSSIYLCSVPAGKREAFFGQGTRLTVV.

This clonotype appeared many times. CDR3 sequence reads: CASSNPRENTGELFF. CDR3 sequence (DNA): TGTGCCAGCAGCAATCCCAGGGAGAACACCGGGGAGCTGTTTTTT. The gene calls are TRBV21-1 and TRBJ2-2; the table's D call, TRBD1, was not checked against the DNA. TRBV21-1 is labeled a pseudogene. This CDR3 region has 15 residues.

The chain combines TRBV18 with TRBJ2-5; 8 nucleotides line up with TRBD1. This CDR3 contains 14 residues. Trimming took 3 bases from V and 5 from J; bases not matched to a gene: 5. The germline V gene encodes CDR1 KGHSH and CDR2 LQKENI. The CDR3 spells CASSPDRGVETQYF. The CDR3 nucleotides are TGTGCCAGCTCACCCGACAGGGGCGTCGAGACCCAGTACTTC.

This chain connects TRBV7-6 to TRBJ2-3, with 10 bases aligning to TRBD2. V lost 4 bases and J lost 2; bases outside the gene matches: 6. The germline V gene encodes CDR1 SGHVS and CDR2 FNYEAQ. This CDR3 spans 16 amino acids. In DNA form, the CDR3 reads TGTGCCAGCAGCTCCGAGACTAGCGGGTTCACAGATACGCAGTATTTT. It codes for CASSSETSGFTDTQYF.